Given below is one T cell receptor beta chain in context. The sample originates from a study of control samples from healthy donors and cancer patients. Profiling relied on immunoSEQ multiplex PCR, and the TCRdb table lists in-frame clones only, not all of them. The sample includes 150,000 or so clones, roughly 93% of them seen just once. The CDR3 runs to 13 residues. V gave up 0 bases and J gave up 9 bases, with 12 bases separating them. This receptor was obtained from a man between 18 and 29 years old in good health. The sequenced sample consisted of blood. This sequence joins TRBV12-3 or TRBV12-4 and TRBJ2-7; D unresolved. The CDR3 loop reads CASSLATGRWQYF. The CDR3 nucleotides are TGTGCCAGCAGTTTAGCTACCGGTAGATGGCAGTACTTC.